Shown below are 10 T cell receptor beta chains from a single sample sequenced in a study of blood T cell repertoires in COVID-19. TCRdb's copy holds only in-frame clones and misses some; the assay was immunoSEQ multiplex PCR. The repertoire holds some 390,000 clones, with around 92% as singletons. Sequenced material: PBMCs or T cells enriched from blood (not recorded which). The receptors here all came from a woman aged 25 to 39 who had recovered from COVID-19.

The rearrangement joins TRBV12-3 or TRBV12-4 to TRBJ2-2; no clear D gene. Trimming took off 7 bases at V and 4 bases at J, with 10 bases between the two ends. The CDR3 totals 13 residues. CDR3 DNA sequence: TGTGCCAGCACTTATTCCCGCACCGGGGAGCTGTTTTTT. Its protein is CASTYSRTGELFF.

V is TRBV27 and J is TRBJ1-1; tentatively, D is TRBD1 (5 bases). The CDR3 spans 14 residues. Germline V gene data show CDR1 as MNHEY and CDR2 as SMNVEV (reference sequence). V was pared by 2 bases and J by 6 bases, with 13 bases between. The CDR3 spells CASSLTGGTAEAFF. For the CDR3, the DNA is TGTGCCAGCAGTTTAACCGGGGGAACGGCTGAAGCTTTCTTT.

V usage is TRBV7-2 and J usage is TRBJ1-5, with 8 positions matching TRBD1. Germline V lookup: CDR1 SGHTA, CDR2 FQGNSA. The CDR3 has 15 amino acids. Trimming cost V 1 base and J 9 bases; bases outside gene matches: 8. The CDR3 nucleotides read TGTGCCAGCAGCTTAGGTAGAGGGGACAGGCGGCCCCAGCATTTT. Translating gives CASSLGRGDRRPQHF.

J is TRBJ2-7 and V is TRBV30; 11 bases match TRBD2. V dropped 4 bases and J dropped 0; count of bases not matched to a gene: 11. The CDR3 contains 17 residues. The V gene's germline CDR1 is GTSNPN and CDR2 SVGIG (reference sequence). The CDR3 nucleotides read TGTGCCTGGACTAGCGGGGGGTCTAGCAAAAGCTCCTACGAGCAGTACTTC. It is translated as CAWTSGGSSKSSYEQYF.

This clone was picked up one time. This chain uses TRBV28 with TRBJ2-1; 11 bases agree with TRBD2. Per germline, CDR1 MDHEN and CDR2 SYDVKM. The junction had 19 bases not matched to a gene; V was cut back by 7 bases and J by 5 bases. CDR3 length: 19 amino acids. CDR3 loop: CASTPRVLAGDRRHNEQFF. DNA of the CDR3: TGTGCCAGCACCCCCCGGGTACTAGCGGGAGACCGGCGACACAATGAGCAGTTCTTC.

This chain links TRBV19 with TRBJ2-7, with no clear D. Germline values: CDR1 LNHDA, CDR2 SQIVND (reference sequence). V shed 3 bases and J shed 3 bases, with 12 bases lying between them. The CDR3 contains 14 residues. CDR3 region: CASSIRRSGYEQYF. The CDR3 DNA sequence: TGTGCCAGTAGTATCCGCCGGAGTGGCTACGAGCAGTACTTC.

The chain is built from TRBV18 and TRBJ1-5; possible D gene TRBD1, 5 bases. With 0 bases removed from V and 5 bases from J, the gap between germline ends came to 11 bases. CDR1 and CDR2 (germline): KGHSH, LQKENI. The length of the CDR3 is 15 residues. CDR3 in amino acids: CASSPPEGRDQPQHF. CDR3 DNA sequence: TGTGCCAGCTCACCACCGGAGGGGAGAGATCAGCCCCAGCATTTT.

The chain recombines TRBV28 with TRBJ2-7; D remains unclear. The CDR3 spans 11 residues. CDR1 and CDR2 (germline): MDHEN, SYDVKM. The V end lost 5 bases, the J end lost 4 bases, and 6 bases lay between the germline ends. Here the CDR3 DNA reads TGTGCCAGCAGTGCCACTTACGAGCAGTACTTC. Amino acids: CASSATYEQYF.

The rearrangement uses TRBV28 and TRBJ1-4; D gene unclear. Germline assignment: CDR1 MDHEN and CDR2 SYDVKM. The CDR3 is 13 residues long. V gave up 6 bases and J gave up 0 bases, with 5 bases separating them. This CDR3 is CASSATTNEKLFF. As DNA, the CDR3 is TGTGCCAGCAGCGCTACAACTAATGAAAAACTGTTTTTT.

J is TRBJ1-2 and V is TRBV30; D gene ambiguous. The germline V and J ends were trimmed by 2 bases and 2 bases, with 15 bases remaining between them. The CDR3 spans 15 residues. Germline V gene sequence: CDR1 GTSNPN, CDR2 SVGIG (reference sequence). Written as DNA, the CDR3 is TGTGCCTGGAGTTTAGCGGGAGGTTGGAACTATGGCTACACCTTC. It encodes CAWSLAGGWNYGYTF.